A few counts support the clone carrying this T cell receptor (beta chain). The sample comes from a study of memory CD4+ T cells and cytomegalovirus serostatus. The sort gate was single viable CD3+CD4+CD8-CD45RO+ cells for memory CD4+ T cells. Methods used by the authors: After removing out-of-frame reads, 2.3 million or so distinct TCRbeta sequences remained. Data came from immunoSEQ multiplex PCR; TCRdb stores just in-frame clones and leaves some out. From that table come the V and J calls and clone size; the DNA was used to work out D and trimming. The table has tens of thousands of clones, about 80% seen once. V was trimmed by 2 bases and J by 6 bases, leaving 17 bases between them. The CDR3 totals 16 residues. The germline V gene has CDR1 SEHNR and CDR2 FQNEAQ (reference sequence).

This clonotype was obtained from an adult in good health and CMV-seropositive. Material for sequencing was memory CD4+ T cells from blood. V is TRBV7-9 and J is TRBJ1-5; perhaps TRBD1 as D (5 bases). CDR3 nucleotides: TGTGCCAGCAGCTTACAAGCAGGGTCGGTTATTCAGCCCCAGCATTTT. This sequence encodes CASSLQAGSVIQPQHF.